This TCR beta chain comes out of a study of blood T cells in healthy people across ages. Primers used in a second PCR of about 7 to 12 cycles were a sample-barcoded 5' primer and a J-beta primer mix. TCRdb itself ran the 5' RACE reads through MiXCR, one entry per CDR3 protein. The sample records around 870,000 distinct CDR3 sequences, more than 25% being singletons. General study findings and limits: Relative to aged donors, long-lived donors carried more naive CD4+ cells and displayed higher diversity. Age showed a roughly linear inverse relationship with TCR beta diversity per million T cells.

Note on this clonotype: Its antigen is unknown.

The CDR3 contains 14 residues. J gave up 3 bases and V 5 bases, and 4 bases lay outside the gene matches. Germline CDR1 is DFQATT and CDR2 is SNEGSKA (reference sequence). The chain couples TRBV20-1 to TRBJ2-1; 10 bases map to TRBD2. Input material: blood. The receptor's source is a woman over 75 in good health. This CDR3 reads CSAVTSGNYNEQFF. The CDR3 DNA reads TGCAGTGCTGTTACTAGCGGGAACTACAATGAGCAGTTCTTC.